One and the same sample provided the 8 T cell receptor beta chains below, sequenced in a study of blood T cell repertoires in COVID-19. Data came from immunoSEQ multiplex PCR; TCRdb stores just in-frame clones and leaves some out. The sample consists of 110,000 or so clones, roughly 84% of them appearing once. The sequencing input was peripheral blood. The receptors derive from a middle-aged woman with acute or convalescent COVID-19.

CDR3 nucleotides: TGCGCCAGCAGCCCCCGCGAGGGAGAGACCCAGTACTTC. This sequence encodes CASSPREGETQYF. This chain links TRBV4-3 with TRBJ2-5, with D perhaps matching TRBD2 (5 bases). Germline assignment: CDR1 LGHNA and CDR2 YSLEER. CDR3 length: 13 amino acids. Trimming removed 4 bases from V and 4 bases from J, with 10 bases in between.

The genes are TRBV2 and TRBJ2-7; D may be TRBD2 (6 bases). The CDR3 extends over 15 amino acids. V lost 3 bases, J lost 2 bases, and 14 bases lay in between. CDR1 is SNHLY, CDR2 FYNNEI, per germline. The CDR3 DNA reads TGTGCCAGCAGTGAGCGGAGGGGTTATACCTACGAGCAGTACTTC. It encodes CASSERRGYTYEQYF.

The V and J genes are TRBV28 and TRBJ1-3; tentatively, D is TRBD1 (5 bases). Trimming shortened V by 2 bases and J by 0 bases, and 8 bases separated the two germline ends. CDR3 length: 15 residues. CDR1 and CDR2 (germline): MDHEN, SYDVKM. CDR3 amino acids: CASSLGTFSGNTIYF. CDR3 coding DNA: TGTGCCAGCAGTTTAGGGACTTTCTCTGGAAACACCATATATTTT.

This chain connects TRBV7-2 to TRBJ1-1, with D tentatively TRBD1 (6 bases). Germline V gives CDR1 SGHTA, CDR2 FQGNSA. Trimming left V 5 bases short and J 5 bases short, with 18 bases between. The CDR3 covers 15 residues. Here the CDR3 reads CASSRGAVDRTEAFF. CDR3 in DNA: TGTGCCAGCAGCCGGGGGGCTGTGGATCGAACTGAAGCTTTCTTT.

The V gene is TRBV5-1, the J gene TRBJ1-1; a weak D match, TRBD1 (6 bases). The CDR3 has 16 residues. Germline V lookup: CDR1 SGHRS, CDR2 YFSETQ. Trimming removed 0 bases from V and 0 bases from J, with 12 bases in between. The CDR3 sequence is CASSLAETGMNTEAFF. In DNA form, the CDR3 reads TGCGCCAGCAGCTTGGCCGAGACAGGCATGAACACTGAAGCTTTCTTT.

The gene calls are TRBV5-1 and TRBJ2-7; 9 positions agree with TRBD1. The CDR3 spans 15 residues. CDR1 and CDR2 from the germline V gene are SGHRS and YFSETQ. With V trimmed by 3 bases and J by 1 base, 5 bases remained unmatched. The CDR3 sequence: CASSSYGTGSYEQYF. The CDR3 DNA is TGCGCCAGCAGCTCCTACGGGACAGGGTCCTACGAGCAGTACTTC.

The gene calls are TRBV6-5 and TRBJ2-3; D gene uncertain. CDR1 MNHEY and CDR2 SVGAGI come from the germline V gene. The CDR3 runs to 12 residues. Trimming shortened V by 6 bases and J by 2 bases, and 6 bases separated the two germline ends. CDR3 sequence: CASRFITDTQYF. As DNA, the CDR3 is TGTGCCAGCAGATTTATCACAGATACGCAGTATTTT.

The chain joins TRBV19 to TRBJ2-6; 7 nucleotides match TRBD1. The CDR3 spans 15 residues. The J segment lost 1 base and the V segment lost 5 bases, leaving 2 bases of the junction unmatched. Germline lookup yields CDR1 LNHDA and CDR2 SQIVND (reference sequence). CDR3 residues: CASSAQGSGANVLTF. In nucleotides, the CDR3 is TGTGCCAGTAGTGCACAGGGGTCTGGGGCCAACGTCCTGACTTTC.